These 20 T cell receptor beta chains were sequenced from one sample in a study of blood T cell repertoires in COVID-19. Measured with immunoSEQ multiplex PCR; TCRdb has only the in-frame clones, and not every one. The sample has over 200,000 clones, 70% to 90% seen once; the top ten hold around 1.8%. The sequenced sample consisted of PBMCs or T cells enriched from blood (not recorded which). Every receptor here comes from a woman between 50 and 59 years old who had recovered from COVID-19.

This clone has more than one count but fewer than ten. The chain joins TRBV4-1 to TRBJ2-7; possible D gene TRBD1, 5 bases. The V gene lost 4 bases and the J gene lost 1 base, with 11 bases spanning the gap. Germline lookup yields CDR1 MGHRA and CDR2 YSYEKL. CDR3 length equals 14 residues. The CDR3 DNA is TGCGCCAGCAGCCGGCAGGGCGATTCCTACGAGCAGTACTTC. This codes for CASSRQGDSYEQYF.

The gene calls are TRBV7-2 and TRBJ1-1, with TRBD1 matching over 7 bases. This CDR3 region has 13 residues. Germline V CDR1 and CDR2: SGHTA, FQGNSA. J was trimmed by 4 bases and V by 7 bases; bases with no gene match: 6. CDR3 nucleotide sequence: TGTGCCAGCAACCGTGACAGGGTCACTGAAGCTTTCTTT. This gives the protein CASNRDRVTEAFF.

This clone came up once. The chain is built from TRBV19 and TRBJ1-5; D is unresolved. The V end was cut by 6 bases, the J end by 1 base, with 10 bases between. Germline V lookup: CDR1 LNHDA, CDR2 SQIVND (reference sequence). The CDR3 is 14 amino acids. The CDR3 protein is CASRRVRSNQPQHF. CDR3 nucleotides: TGTGCCAGTAGACGGGTGCGGAGCAATCAGCCCCAGCATTTT.

This clone was seen once. The sample has other DNA sequences that encode this CDR3 too. This chain links TRBV2 with TRBJ2-7; D is uncertain. The V and J ends lost 5 bases and 0 bases respectively, with 5 bases between them. The germline CDR1 and CDR2 sequences are SNHLY and FYNNEI. The CDR3 is 12 amino acids. The CDR3 DNA sequence: TGTGCCAGCAGTTATAGCTCCTACGAGCAGTACTTC. Amino acid sequence: CASSYSSYEQYF. Supplemented by reference TRBV2 and TRBJ2-7, the full variable domain reads EPEVTQTPSHQVTQMGQEVILRCVPISNHLYFYWYRQILGQKVEFLVSFYNNEISEKSEIFDDQFSVERPDGSNFTLKIRSTKLEDSAMYFCASSYSSYEQYFGPGTRLTVT.

The rearrangement joins TRBV5-5 to TRBJ2-5; no firm D call. CDR3 length equals 12 residues. The V gene lost 2 bases and the J gene lost 2 bases, with 4 bases spanning the gap. From germline, CDR1 is SGHKS and CDR2 YYEKEE (reference sequence). The CDR3 here is CASSFSQETQYF. CDR3 coding DNA: TGTGCCAGCAGCTTCTCTCAAGAGACCCAGTACTTC.

This clone showed up just a few times. The chain is built from TRBV30 and TRBJ1-5; no reliable D call. Germline assignment: CDR1 GTSNPN and CDR2 SVGIG (reference sequence). V was shortened by 1 base and J by 5 bases, with 9 bases between the two germline ends. The length of the CDR3 is 13 residues. The CDR3 DNA sequence: TGTGCCTGGAGTGAGGGAGACCATCAGCCCCAGCATTTT. Translation gives CAWSEGDHQPQHF.

The CDR3 here is CATQTGVGTEAFF. The CDR3 DNA reads as TGTGCCACCCAGACAGGGGTGGGAACTGAAGCTTTCTTT. This chain connects TRBV6-5 to TRBJ1-1; 8 bases agree with TRBD1. The CDR3 extends over 13 amino acids. Germline CDR1 MNHEY, CDR2 SVGAGI. Unmatched junction bases numbered 9, after V lost 10 bases and J lost 5 bases.

This rearrangement joins TRBV4-2 to TRBJ1-4; 8 bases align to TRBD1. The CDR3 covers 15 residues. The germline gives CDR1 LGHNA, CDR2 YNFKEQ. J gave up 7 bases and V 0 bases, and 4 bases lay outside the gene matches. In nucleotides, the CDR3 is TGTGCCAGCAGCCAAGATGACAGGGGATCTGAAAAACTGTTTTTT. It yields the protein CASSQDDRGSEKLFF.

The sample holds a few counts of this clone. The V and J genes are TRBV11-2 and TRBJ2-7; 11 bases match TRBD2. Looked up from germline, CDR1 is SGHAT and CDR2 is FQNNGV. The length of the CDR3 is 15 residues. With V trimmed by 5 bases and J by 6 bases, 9 bases remained unmatched. The CDR3 DNA follows: TGTGCCAGCAGCCCCCTTAGCGGGAGGGCCCCCGAGCAGTACTTC. This gives the protein CASSPLSGRAPEQYF. Filled out from reference TRBV11-2 and TRBJ2-7, the complete variable domain reads EAGVAQSPRYKIIEKRQSVAFWCNPISGHATLYWYQQILGQGPKLLIQFQNNGVVDDSQLPKDRFSAERLKGVDSTLKIQPAKLEDSAVYLCASSPLSGRAPEQYFGPGTRLTVT.

The chain carries TRBV18 and TRBJ2-5, with 9 bases lining up with TRBD1. The CDR3 loop spans 15 amino acids. The germline V gene encodes CDR1 KGHSH and CDR2 LQKENI. V shed 2 bases, J shed 1 base, and the junction held 2 bases outside the gene matches. The CDR3 DNA is TGTGCCAGCTCACCAGGGACAGGGCTCCAAGAGACCCAGTACTTC. Its protein product is CASSPGTGLQETQYF.

The chain carries TRBV3-1 (or the pseudogene TRBV3-2) and TRBJ1-4; D unclear. V lost 2 bases, J lost 5 bases, and 3 bases lay in between. The germline gives CDR1 LGHDT, CDR2 YNNKEL (reference sequence). This CDR3 region has 12 residues. The CDR3 sequence: CASSQQNEKLFF. DNA for the CDR3: TGTGCCAGCAGCCAACAGAATGAAAAACTGTTTTTT.

The chain links TRBV2 to TRBJ1-6, with 7 bases matching TRBD1. V shed 6 bases, J shed 9 bases, and the junction held 14 bases outside the gene matches. This CDR3 spans 16 amino acids. The germline CDR1 and CDR2 sequences are SNHLY and FYNNEI. This chain's CDR3 is CASSEHRGVGGSPLHF. The CDR3 nucleotides read TGTGCCAGCAGCGAGCACAGGGGTGTAGGGGGTTCACCCCTCCACTTT.

The chain recombines TRBV6-2 or TRBV6-3 with TRBJ2-1; 11 bases are a match to TRBD2. With V trimmed by 5 bases and J by 7 bases, 13 bases remained unmatched. This CDR3 contains 17 residues. CDR1 is MNHEY, CDR2 SVGEGT, per germline. CDR3 protein: CASSLWTGRTSGNEQFF. The CDR3 DNA reads as TGTGCCAGCAGTCTCTGGACAGGTAGGACTAGCGGGAATGAGCAGTTCTTC.

This chain joins TRBV30 and TRBJ1-5; TRBD1 matches at 7 bases. CDR3 size: 12 residues. The germline CDR1 and CDR2 sequences are GTSNPN and SVGIG (reference sequence). V trimming: 5 bases; J trimming: 9 bases; junction bases outside the gene matches: 7. The CDR3 DNA reads as TGTGCCTGGTTGACAGGGATTGGGCCCCAGCATTTT. Translating it yields CAWLTGIGPQHF.

The chain carries TRBV12-3 or TRBV12-4 and TRBJ2-2, with TRBD1 as a possible D gene (5 bases). The CDR3 spans 13 residues. V lost 3 bases and J 5 bases, leaving 7 bases between the germline ends. The CDR3 DNA reads TGTGCCAGCAGTTTTGGGGCAACCGGGGAGCTGTTTTTT. Its translation is CASSFGATGELFF.

This rearrangement joins TRBV21-1 to TRBJ1-6; no DNA check was done on the table's D call, TRBD1. TRBV21-1 is reported as a pseudogene. The CDR3 is 15 amino acids. CDR3 DNA sequence: TGTGCCAGCAAATCGACACACTGTATTAATTCACCCCTCCACTTT. It codes for CASKSTHCINSPLHF.

The V and J genes are TRBV20-1 and TRBJ1-3; D remains unclear. Trimming stripped 6 bases from V and 10 bases from J, with 13 bases between. Per the germline V gene, CDR1 is DFQATT and CDR2 is SNEGSKA (reference sequence). The CDR3 is 11 amino acids. The chain's CDR3 is CSAPQTGTIYF. The CDR3 DNA reads as TGCAGTGCCCCCCAGACTGGGACCATATATTTT.

The J gene is TRBJ2-1, the V gene TRBV27; TRBD2 matches 11 bases. V dropped 3 bases and J dropped 8; count of bases not matched to a gene: 9. This CDR3 has 16 amino acids. In germline, CDR1 is MNHEY, CDR2 SMNVEV (reference sequence). The CDR3 sequence is CASSLGIAGGPHEQFF. CDR3 sequence (DNA): TGTGCCAGCAGTTTGGGAATAGCGGGAGGGCCCCATGAGCAGTTCTTC.

CDR3 nucleotides: TGCGCCAGCAGCTTGCATTCTAGCGAACCCACAGATACGCAGTATTTT. This translates into CASSLHSSEPTDTQYF. This sequence joins TRBV5-1 and TRBJ2-3, with D possibly being TRBD2 (6 bases). Germline assignment: CDR1 SGHRS and CDR2 YFSETQ. This CDR3 comprises 16 residues. Trimming cost V 1 base and J 2 bases, with 14 bases left between them.

The chain has TRBV27 and TRBJ1-1; TRBD1 is a possible D gene (6 bases). The V gene lost 6 bases and the J gene lost 9 bases, with 17 bases spanning the gap. Looked up from germline, CDR1 is MNHEY and CDR2 is SMNVEV (reference sequence). This CDR3 spans 13 amino acids. The CDR3 nucleotides are TGTGCCAGCAGGCTCGCCAGGGGAGGGAAAGCTTTCTTT. It yields the protein CASRLARGGKAFF.